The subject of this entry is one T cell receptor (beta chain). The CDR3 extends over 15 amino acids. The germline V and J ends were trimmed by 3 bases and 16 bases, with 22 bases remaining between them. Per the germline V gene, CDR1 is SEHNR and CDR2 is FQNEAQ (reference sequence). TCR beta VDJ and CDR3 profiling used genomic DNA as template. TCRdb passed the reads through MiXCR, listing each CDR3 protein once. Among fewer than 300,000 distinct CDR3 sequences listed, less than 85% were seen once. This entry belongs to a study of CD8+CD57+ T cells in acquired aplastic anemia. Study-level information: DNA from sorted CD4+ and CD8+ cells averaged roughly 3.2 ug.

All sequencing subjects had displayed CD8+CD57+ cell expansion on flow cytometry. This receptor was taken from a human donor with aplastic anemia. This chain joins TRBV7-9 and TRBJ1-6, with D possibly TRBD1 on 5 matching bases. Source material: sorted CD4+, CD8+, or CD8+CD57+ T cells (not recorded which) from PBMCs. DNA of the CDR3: TGTGCCAGCAGCTTGGGCGGGGGAGAGCGATGCCATCTCCACTTT. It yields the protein CASSLGGGERCHLHF.